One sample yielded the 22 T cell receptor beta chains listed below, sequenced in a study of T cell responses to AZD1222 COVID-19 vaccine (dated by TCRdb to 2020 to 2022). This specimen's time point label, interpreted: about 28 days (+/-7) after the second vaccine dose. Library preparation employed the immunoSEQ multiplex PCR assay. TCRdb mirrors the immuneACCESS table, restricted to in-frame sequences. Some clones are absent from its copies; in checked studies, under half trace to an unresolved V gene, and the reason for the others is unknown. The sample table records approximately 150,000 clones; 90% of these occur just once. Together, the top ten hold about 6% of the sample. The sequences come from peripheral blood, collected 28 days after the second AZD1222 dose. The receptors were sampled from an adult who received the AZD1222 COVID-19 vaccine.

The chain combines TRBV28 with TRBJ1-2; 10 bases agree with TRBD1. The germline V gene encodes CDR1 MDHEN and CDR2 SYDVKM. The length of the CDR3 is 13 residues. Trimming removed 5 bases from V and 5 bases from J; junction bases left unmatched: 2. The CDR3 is CASSRTGGYGYTF. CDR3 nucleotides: TGTGCCAGCAGTAGGACAGGGGGATATGGCTACACCTTC.

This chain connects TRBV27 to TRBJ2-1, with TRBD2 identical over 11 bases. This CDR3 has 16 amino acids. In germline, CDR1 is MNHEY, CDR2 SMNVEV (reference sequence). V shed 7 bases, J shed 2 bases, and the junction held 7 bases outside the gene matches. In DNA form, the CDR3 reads TGTGCCAGCACAGATAGCGGGAGGGGCCCCTACAATGAGCAGTTCTTC. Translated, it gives CASTDSGRGPYNEQFF.

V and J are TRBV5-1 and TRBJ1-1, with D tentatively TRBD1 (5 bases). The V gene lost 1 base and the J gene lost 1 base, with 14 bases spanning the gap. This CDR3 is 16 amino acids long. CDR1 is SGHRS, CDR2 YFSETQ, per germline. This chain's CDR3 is CASSLQSSGTNTEAFF. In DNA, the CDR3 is TGCGCCAGCAGCTTGCAGTCGTCAGGGACGAACACTGAAGCTTTCTTT.

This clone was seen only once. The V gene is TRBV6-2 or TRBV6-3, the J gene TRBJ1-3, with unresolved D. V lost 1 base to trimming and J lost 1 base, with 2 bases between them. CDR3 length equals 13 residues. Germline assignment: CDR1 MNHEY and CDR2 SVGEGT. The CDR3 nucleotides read TGTGCCAGCAGTTACTTGTCTGGAAACACCATATATTTT. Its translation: CASSYLSGNTIYF.

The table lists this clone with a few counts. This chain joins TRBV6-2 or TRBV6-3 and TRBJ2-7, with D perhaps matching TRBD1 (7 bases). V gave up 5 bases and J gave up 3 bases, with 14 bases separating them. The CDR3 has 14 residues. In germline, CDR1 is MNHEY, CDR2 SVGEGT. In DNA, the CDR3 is TGTGCCAGCAGTCAGGGGGGATCCAACTACGAGCAGTACTTC. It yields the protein CASSQGGSNYEQYF.

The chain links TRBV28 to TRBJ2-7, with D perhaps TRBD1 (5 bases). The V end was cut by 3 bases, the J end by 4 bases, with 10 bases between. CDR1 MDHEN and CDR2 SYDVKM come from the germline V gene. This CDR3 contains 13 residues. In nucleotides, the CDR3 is TGTGCCAGCAGTTTGGGGAACAGGTACGAGCAGTACTTC. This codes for CASSLGNRYEQYF.

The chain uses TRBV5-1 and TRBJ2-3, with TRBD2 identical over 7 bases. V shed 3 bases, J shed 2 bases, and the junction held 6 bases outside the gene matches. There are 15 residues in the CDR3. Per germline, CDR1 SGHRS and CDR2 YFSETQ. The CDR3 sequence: CASSSPSGLTDTQYF. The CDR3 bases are TGCGCCAGCAGCTCGCCTAGCGGTCTCACAGATACGCAGTATTTT. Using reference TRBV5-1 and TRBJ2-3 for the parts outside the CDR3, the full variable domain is KAGVTQTPRYLIKTRGQQVTLSCSPISGHRSVSWYQQTPGQGLQFLFEYFSETQRNKGNFPGRFSGRQFSNSRSEMNVSTLELGDSALYLCASSSPSGLTDTQYFGPGTRLTVL.

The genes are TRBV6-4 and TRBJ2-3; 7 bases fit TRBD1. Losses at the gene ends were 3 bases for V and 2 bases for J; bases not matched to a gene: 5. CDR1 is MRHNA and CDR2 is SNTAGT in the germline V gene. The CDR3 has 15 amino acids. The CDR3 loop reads CASSEGGLHTDTQYF. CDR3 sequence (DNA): TGTGCCAGCAGTGAAGGGGGCCTCCACACAGATACGCAGTATTTT.

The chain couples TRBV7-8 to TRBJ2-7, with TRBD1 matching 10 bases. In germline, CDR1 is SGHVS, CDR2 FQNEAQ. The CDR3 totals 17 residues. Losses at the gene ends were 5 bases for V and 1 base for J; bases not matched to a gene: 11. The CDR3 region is CASSTLAGTGVSYEQYF. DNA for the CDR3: TGTGCCAGCAGCACACTCGCCGGGACAGGGGTTTCCTACGAGCAGTACTTC.

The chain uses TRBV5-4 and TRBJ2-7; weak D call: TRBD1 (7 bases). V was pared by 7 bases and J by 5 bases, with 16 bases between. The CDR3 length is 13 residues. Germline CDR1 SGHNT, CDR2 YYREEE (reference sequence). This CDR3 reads CASFRQGEDEQYF. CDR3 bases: TGTGCCAGCTTCAGGCAGGGGGAGGACGAGCAGTACTTC.

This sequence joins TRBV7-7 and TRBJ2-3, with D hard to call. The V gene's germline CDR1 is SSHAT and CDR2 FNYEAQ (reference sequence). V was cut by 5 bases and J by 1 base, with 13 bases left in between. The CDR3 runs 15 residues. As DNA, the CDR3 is TGTGCCAGCAGCGCACAGTGGGGTGGCACAGATACGCAGTATTTT. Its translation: CASSAQWGGTDTQYF.

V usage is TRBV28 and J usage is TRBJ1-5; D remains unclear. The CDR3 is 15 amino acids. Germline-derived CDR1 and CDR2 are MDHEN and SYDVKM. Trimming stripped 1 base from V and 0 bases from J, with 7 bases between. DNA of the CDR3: TGTGCCAGCAGTTTATCCGGGTCTAGCAATCAGCCCCAGCATTTT. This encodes CASSLSGSSNQPQHF.

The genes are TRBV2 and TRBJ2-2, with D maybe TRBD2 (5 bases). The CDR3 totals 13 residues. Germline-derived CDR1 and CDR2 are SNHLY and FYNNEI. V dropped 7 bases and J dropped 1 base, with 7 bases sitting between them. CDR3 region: CASKAENTGELFF. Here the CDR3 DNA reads TGTGCCAGCAAAGCGGAGAACACCGGGGAGCTGTTTTTT. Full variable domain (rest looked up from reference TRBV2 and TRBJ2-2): EPEVTQTPSHQVTQMGQEVILRCVPISNHLYFYWYRQILGQKVEFLVSFYNNEISEKSEIFDDQFSVERPDGSNFTLKIRSTKLEDSAMYFCASKAENTGELFFGEGSRLTVL.

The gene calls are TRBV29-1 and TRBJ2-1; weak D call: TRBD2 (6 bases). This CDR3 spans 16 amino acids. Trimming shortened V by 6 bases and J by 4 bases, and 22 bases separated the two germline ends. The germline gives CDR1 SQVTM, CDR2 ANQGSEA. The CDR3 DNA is TGCAGCGTAACCAGTCGCCATAGCGGCGAGTACAATGAGCAGTTCTTC. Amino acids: CSVTSRHSGEYNEQFF.

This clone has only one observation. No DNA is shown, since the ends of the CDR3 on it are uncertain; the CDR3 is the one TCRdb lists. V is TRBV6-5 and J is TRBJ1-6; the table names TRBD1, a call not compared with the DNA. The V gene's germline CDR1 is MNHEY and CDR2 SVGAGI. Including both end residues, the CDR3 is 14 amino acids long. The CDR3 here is CASILGTDNSPLHF.

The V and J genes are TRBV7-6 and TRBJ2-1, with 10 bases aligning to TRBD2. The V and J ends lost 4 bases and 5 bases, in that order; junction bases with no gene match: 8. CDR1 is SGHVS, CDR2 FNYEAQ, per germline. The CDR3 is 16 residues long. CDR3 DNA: TGTGCCAGCAGCTCAGAGAGCGGGAGGGCCGACAATGAGCAGTTCTTC. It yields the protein CASSSESGRADNEQFF. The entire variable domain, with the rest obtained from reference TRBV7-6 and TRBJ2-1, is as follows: GAGVSQSPRYKVTKRGQDVALRCDPISGHVSLYWYRQALGQGPEFLTYFNYEAQQDKSGLPNDRFSAERPEGSISTLTIQRTEQRDSAMYRCASSSESGRADNEQFFGPGTRLTVL.

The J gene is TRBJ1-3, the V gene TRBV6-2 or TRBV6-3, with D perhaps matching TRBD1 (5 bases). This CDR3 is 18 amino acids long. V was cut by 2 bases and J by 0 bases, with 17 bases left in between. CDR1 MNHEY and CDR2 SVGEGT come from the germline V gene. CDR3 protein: CASSYLSATVRSGNTIYF. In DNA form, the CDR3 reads TGTGCCAGCAGTTACCTATCCGCGACAGTCCGCTCTGGAAACACCATATATTTT.

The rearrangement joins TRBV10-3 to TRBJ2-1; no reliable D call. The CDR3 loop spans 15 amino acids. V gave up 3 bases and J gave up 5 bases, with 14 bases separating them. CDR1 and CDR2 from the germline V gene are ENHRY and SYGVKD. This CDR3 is CAISDSLVGNNEQFF. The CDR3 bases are TGTGCCATCAGTGACTCCCTGGTCGGCAACAATGAGCAGTTCTTC.

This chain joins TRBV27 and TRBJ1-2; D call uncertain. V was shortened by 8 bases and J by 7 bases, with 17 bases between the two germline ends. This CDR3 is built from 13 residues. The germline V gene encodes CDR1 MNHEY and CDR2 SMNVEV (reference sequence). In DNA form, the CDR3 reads TGTGCCAGCCTTGAACCCGGAAATCGTGGCTACACCTTC. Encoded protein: CASLEPGNRGYTF.

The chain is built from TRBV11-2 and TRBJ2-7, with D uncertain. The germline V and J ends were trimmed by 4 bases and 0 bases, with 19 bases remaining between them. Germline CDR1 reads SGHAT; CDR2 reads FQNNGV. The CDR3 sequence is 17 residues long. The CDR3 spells CASSSPALSLGSYEQYF. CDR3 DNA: TGTGCCAGCAGCTCCCCGGCTTTATCTCTGGGCTCCTACGAGCAGTACTTC.

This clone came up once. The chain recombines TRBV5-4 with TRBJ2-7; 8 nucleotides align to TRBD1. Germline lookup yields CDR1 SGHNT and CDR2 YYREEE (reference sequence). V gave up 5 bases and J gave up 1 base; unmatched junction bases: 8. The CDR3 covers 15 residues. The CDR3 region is CASSGGTGASYEQYF. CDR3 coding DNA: TGTGCCAGCAGTGGGGGGACAGGAGCGTCCTACGAGCAGTACTTC.

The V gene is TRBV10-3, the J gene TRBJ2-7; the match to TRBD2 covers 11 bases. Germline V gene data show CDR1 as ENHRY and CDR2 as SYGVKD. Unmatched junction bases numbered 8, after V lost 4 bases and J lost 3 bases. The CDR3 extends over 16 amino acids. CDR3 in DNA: TGTGCCATCAGTGGCCTGACTAGCGGGAACGTCTACGAGCAGTACTTC. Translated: CAISGLTSGNVYEQYF.